This section outlines one T cell receptor beta chain sequence together with its context. Its antigen is as yet unknown. This sample is part of a study of beta chain features in type 1 diabetes. Between the trimmed V and J ends, which lost 4 bases and 12 bases, there was a span of 17 bases. CDR3 length equals 14 residues. CDR1 is SGHDT and CDR2 is YYEEEE in the germline V gene. Overall study findings and caveats: Fewer junction insertions and more nucleotide deletions appeared in type 1 diabetes patients. Researchers report that Type 1 diabetes patients had moderately but significantly shorter TCRB CDR3s across all four CD4+ subsets.

Sequencing targeted expressed TCRB transcripts, as all isolated RNA had been reverse transcribed. The read count averaged roughly 4 million across naive, central memory and regulatory T cell samples. The data were produced by immunoSEQ multiplex PCR, yet TCRdb's version contains in-frame clones alone and is incomplete. The sample holds 500,000 to 800,000 clones, roughly 12% seen once. The material sequenced was naive CD4+ T cells from blood. This TCR came from a man aged 30 to 45 with type 1 diabetes. The J gene is TRBJ1-6, the V gene TRBV5-6, with D unresolved. Here the CDR3 reads CASSLRHPPGPLHF. In DNA form, the CDR3 reads TGTGCCAGCAGCCTACGACATCCTCCAGGACCCCTCCACTTT.